A selection of T cell receptor beta chains follows, all from one sample in a study of T cell responses to AZD1222 COVID-19 vaccine. Clones were sequenced by immunoSEQ multiplex PCR, and TCRdb holds only the in-frame ones, with some missing. The data show tens of thousands of clones, with around 83% seen just once and 12% held by the top ten. The material was peripheral blood, obtained on day 0 of AZD1222 vaccination. Source of these receptors: an adult in good health. The CDR3 runs from the conserved cysteine through the conserved F or W. The order of the fields is D gene, V gene, J gene, clone size, CDR3 protein, CDR3 DNA. D genes are given only for firm matches. Clone size, where shown, is once, few, many, or a class for clones that have expanded.

d_gene: TRBD1
v_gene: TRBV7-9
j_gene: TRBJ1-4
abundance: -
CDR3aa: CASSLSGGVIEKLFF
CDR3nt: TGTGCCAGCAGCTTATCAGGGGGCGTTATAGAAAAACTGTTTTTT

d_gene: TRBD1
v_gene: TRBV19
j_gene: TRBJ1-2
abundance: few
CDR3aa: CASSIGSRTGYYGYTF
CDR3nt: TGTGCCAGTAGTATAGGATCCAGGACAGGCTACTATGGCTACACCTTC

d_gene: -
v_gene: TRBV7-9
j_gene: TRBJ2-7
abundance: -
CDR3aa: CASSLTASYEQYF
CDR3nt: TGTGCCAGCAGCTTGACAGCCTCCTACGAGCAGTACTTC

d_gene: -
v_gene: TRBV3-1/TRBV3-2
j_gene: TRBJ1-3
abundance: -
CDR3aa: CASSQDTAQSSGNTIYF
CDR3nt: TGTGCCAGCAGCCAAGATACAGCCCAGAGCTCTGGAAACACCATATATTTT

d_gene: TRBD2
v_gene: TRBV5-1
j_gene: TRBJ2-7
abundance: few
CDR3aa: CASSPRGGGYSEQYF
CDR3nt: TGCGCCAGCAGCCCGAGGGGCGGGGGATACTCCGAGCAGTACTTC

d_gene: -
v_gene: TRBV3-1/TRBV3-2
j_gene: TRBJ1-4
abundance: -
CDR3aa: CASSQDFTSATNEKLFF
CDR3nt: TGTGCCAGCAGCCAAGATTTTACGTCTGCAACTAATGAAAAACTGTTTTTT

d_gene: -
v_gene: TRBV15
j_gene: TRBJ2-7
abundance: few
CDR3aa: CATSGIEGLNSYEQYF
CDR3nt: TGTGCCACCAGCGGCATAGAGGGGCTAAACTCCTACGAGCAGTACTTC

d_gene: TRBD1
v_gene: TRBV5-1
j_gene: TRBJ1-1
abundance: -
CDR3aa: CASSLTGANTEAFF
CDR3nt: TGCGCCAGCAGCTTGACAGGGGCCAACACTGAAGCTTTCTTT

d_gene: TRBD1
v_gene: TRBV19
j_gene: TRBJ1-6
abundance: -
CDR3aa: CASSITGVHSPLHF
CDR3nt: TGTGCCAGTAGTATAACAGGGGTACATTCACCCCTCCACTTT

d_gene: -
v_gene: TRBV12-3/TRBV12-4
j_gene: TRBJ1-1
abundance: -
CDR3aa: CASTRGGNTEAFF
CDR3nt: TGTGCCAGCACCCGGGGGGGGAACACTGAAGCTTTCTTT

d_gene: TRBD1
v_gene: TRBV20-1
j_gene: TRBJ2-1
abundance: -
CDR3aa: CSAGRGTEQFF
CDR3nt: TGCAGTGCTGGCCGAGGGACAGAACAGTTCTTC

d_gene: -
v_gene: TRBV6-4
j_gene: TRBJ1-1
abundance: few
CDR3aa: CASSRELNTEAFF
CDR3nt: TGTGCCAGCAGCCGAGAATTGAACACTGAAGCTTTCTTT

d_gene: TRBD1
v_gene: TRBV5-6
j_gene: TRBJ2-7
abundance: few
CDR3aa: CASSPPGQGAYEQYF
CDR3nt: TGTGCCAGCAGCCCCCCGGGACAGGGGGCTTACGAGCAGTACTTC

d_gene: TRBD2
v_gene: TRBV6-5
j_gene: TRBJ2-7
abundance: -
CDR3aa: CASSSSGGRYEQYF
CDR3nt: TGTGCCAGCAGTTCAAGCGGGGGTCGATACGAGCAGTACTTC

d_gene: -
v_gene: TRBV2
j_gene: TRBJ1-6
abundance: -
CDR3aa: CASSEFRVVYDNSPLHF
CDR3nt: TGTGCCAGCAGTGAATTTCGGGTGGTCTATGATAATTCACCCCTCCACTTT

d_gene: TRBD1
v_gene: TRBV27
j_gene: TRBJ2-7
abundance: few
CDR3aa: CASSAGQGYEQYF
CDR3nt: TGTGCCAGCAGTGCCGGACAGGGCTACGAGCAGTACTTC

d_gene: TRBD1
v_gene: TRBV12-3/TRBV12-4
j_gene: TRBJ1-4
abundance: -
CDR3aa: CASSRQGSEKLFF
CDR3nt: TGTGCCAGCAGCCGACAGGGGAGCGAAAAACTGTTTTTT

d_gene: -
v_gene: TRBV7-9
j_gene: TRBJ1-4
abundance: -
CDR3aa: CASSLVNEKLFF
CDR3nt: TGTGCCAGCAGCTTAGTAAATGAAAAACTGTTTTTT

d_gene: -
v_gene: TRBV28
j_gene: TRBJ1-5
abundance: once
CDR3aa: CASSFLGRVANQPQHF
CDR3nt: TGTGCCAGCAGTTTTTTAGGCAGGGTGGCCAATCAGCCCCAGCATTTT

d_gene: -
v_gene: TRBV15
j_gene: TRBJ1-5
abundance: -
CDR3aa: CATSRDKGFQPQHF
CDR3nt: TGTGCCACCAGCAGAGATAAGGGGTTTCAGCCCCAGCATTTT

d_gene: TRBD1
v_gene: TRBV24-1
j_gene: TRBJ2-1
abundance: -
CDR3aa: CATSDTAGTGRIYEQFF
CDR3nt: TGTGCCACCAGTGATACAGCCGGGACAGGGAGGATCTATGAGCAGTTCTTC

d_gene: -
v_gene: TRBV6-6
j_gene: TRBJ2-7
abundance: -
CDR3aa: CASSRGQLWSSAYEQYF
CDR3nt: TGTGCCAGCAGTCGAGGACAGTTGTGGTCCTCGGCCTACGAGCAGTACTTC

d_gene: -
v_gene: TRBV4-1
j_gene: TRBJ2-2
abundance: -
CDR3aa: CASSQDSYTGELFF
CDR3nt: TGCGCCAGCAGCCAAGACTCGTACACCGGGGAGCTGTTTTTT

d_gene: TRBD2
v_gene: TRBV2
j_gene: TRBJ2-5
abundance: -
CDR3aa: CASMGPLAGGVETQYF
CDR3nt: TGTGCCAGCATGGGACCCCTCGCGGGGGGGGTCGAGACCCAGTACTTC

d_gene: -
v_gene: TRBV11-2
j_gene: TRBJ1-6
abundance: -
CDR3aa: CASSQNSYNSPLHF
CDR3nt: TGTGCCAGCAGCCAGAACTCCTATAATTCACCCCTCCACTTT

d_gene: -
v_gene: TRBV18
j_gene: TRBJ2-7
abundance: -
CDR3aa: CASSPYRTYEQYF
CDR3nt: TGTGCCAGCTCACCTTACAGGACCTACGAGCAGTACTTC

d_gene: -
v_gene: TRBV11-3
j_gene: TRBJ1-1
abundance: -
CDR3aa: CASSYSERTEAFF
CDR3nt: TGTGCCAGCAGCTATAGTGAGCGCACTGAAGCTTTCTTT